This is a list of T cell receptor beta chains from one sample in a study of shared clonotypes between healthy human individuals. The data were produced by immunoSEQ multiplex PCR, yet TCRdb's version contains in-frame clones alone and is incomplete. The sample lists approximately 2.5 million clones, approximately 90% occurring once. The specimen was naive CD4+ T cells sorted from blood. These receptors all stem from a man between 18 and 35 years old in good health. Both conserved end residues are part of each CDR3. D genes are given only for firm matches. Some rows mark clone size as missing; the rest say once, few, many or name a class of expanded clone.

clone_size	d_call	v_call	j_call	cdr3_aa	cdr3_nt
NA	NA	TRBV20-1	TRBJ2-1	CSASRGEQFF	TGCAGTGCCAGCAGGGGTGAGCAGTTCTTC
NA	NA	TRBV7-2	TRBJ2-7	CASSLERGLFEQYF	TGTGCCAGCAGCTTAGAAAGGGGATTGTTCGAGCAGTACTTC
NA	NA	TRBV23-1	TRBJ1-2	CASSPGPHGYTF	TGCGCCAGCAGTCCGGGACCTCATGGCTACACCTTC
few	NA	TRBV18	TRBJ1-1	CASSPRSGGPNTEAFF	TGTGCCAGCTCACCACGGTCGGGAGGCCCTAACACTGAAGCTTTCTTT
NA	NA	TRBV25-1	TRBJ2-1	CASSEFGQSQRFNEQFF	TGTGCCAGCAGTGAATTCGGACAGTCCCAACGGTTCAATGAGCAGTTCTTC
NA	NA	TRBV6-1	TRBJ1-1	CASSVRTPNTEAFF	TGTGCCAGCAGTGTGAGGACACCGAACACTGAAGCTTTCTTT
NA	NA	TRBV7-9	TRBJ1-6	CASSLGSGSTNSPLHF	TGTGCCAGCAGCTTAGGGTCGGGCAGTACTAATTCACCCCTCCACTTT
NA	NA	TRBV5-1	TRBJ2-7	CASSDPGTTYEQYF	TGCGCCAGCAGTGACCCCGGGACAACGTACGAGCAGTACTTC
NA	NA	TRBV7-2	TRBJ2-3	CASSLDPSTDTQYF	TGTGCCAGCAGCTTAGATCCTAGCACAGATACGCAGTATTTT
NA	NA	TRBV28	TRBJ2-3	CASGTSRDTQYF	TGTGCCAGCGGGACAAGTCGAGATACGCAGTATTTT
NA	TRBD1	TRBV18	TRBJ2-2	CASSPDRDRGELFF	TGTGCCAGCTCGCCTGACAGGGACCGCGGGGAGCTGTTTTTT
NA	NA	TRBV11-2	TRBJ1-4	CASSFGTLIFSANEKLFF	TGTGCCAGCAGTTTTGGGACGCTGATTTTTTCAGCTAATGAAAAACTGTTTTTT